The TCR beta chain described here comes from a study of CD8+ T cells in alopecia areata. Study summary: Treatment of the treated patients consisted of oral tofacitinib, 5 to 10 mg twice daily. Findings and caveats of the study: Numerous expanded lesional clones remained in scalp and blood during tofacitinib.

Between the trimmed V and J ends, which lost 2 bases and 13 bases, there was a span of 15 bases. Germline V gene lookup returns CDR1 ENHRY and CDR2 SYGVKD. The length of the CDR3 is 12 residues. This sample's treatment: oral pan-JAK inhibitor, 5-10 mg twice daily. It was from alopecia areata patients that lesional scalp punch biopsies and peripheral blood were collected. This clone came up a few times. Its antigen is not known. Sequencing relied on a cDNA template that was reverse transcribed from extracted RNA. Clones were sequenced by immunoSEQ multiplex PCR, and TCRdb holds only the in-frame ones, with some missing. The table lists 250,000 to 300,000 clones, over 45% of them singletons, with 1.8% in the top ten.

This specimen was CD4+ T cells sorted from blood, taken at week 24, from a patient treated with tofacitinib. The receptor's source is a human donor with alopecia areata. V gene TRBV10-3 combines with J gene TRBJ2-7; no reliable D call. The CDR3 DNA is TGTGCCATCAGTGAGGATGGCCTGGACGGATACTTC. Residues: CAISEDGLDGYF.